This is a list of T cell receptor beta chains from one sample in a study of identical twins. A single record per CDR3 protein comes from TCRdb applying MiXCR to the 5' RACE reads. The data contain 200,000 to 250,000 distinct CDR3 sequences, around 8% of them singletons. This sample was shared with a second study, whose subject was yellow fever vaccine responses in identical twins.

Specimen: memory (CD45RO+) T cells sorted from blood. These receptors came from a woman between 18 and 29 years old in good health. Both conserved end residues are part of each CDR3. Not every row has a clone size; where given, it reads once, few, many or a size class.

V gene | clone size | CDR3 protein
TRBV3-1 | few | CASSQTGGRNEQFF
TRBV29-1 | few | CSVGRTGTQETQYF
TRBV4-1 | NA | CASSQDGLAGAFQETQYF
TRBV28 | many | CASSHPATGEPNTIYF
TRBV6-2/TRBV6-3 | many | CASSGGGFGTGELFF
TRBV5-1 | NA | CASSSPPGQLSEAFF
TRBV12-3/TRBV12-4 | NA | CASSLDLQIPNTEAFF
TRBV7-2 | few | CASGSGGRAYEQYF
TRBV30 | many | CAWTGTAYNEQFF
TRBV12-3/TRBV12-4 | many | CASPLAGGRGAKNIQYF
TRBV12-3/TRBV12-4 | NA | CASSTGGDNNEQFF
TRBV21-1 | NA | CGGYGANVLTF
TRBV6-6 | NA | CASTLQGRYGYTF
TRBV28 | NA | CASSWADRKNQPQHF
TRBV4-3 | few | CASSQDPAGGPGELFF
TRBV5-1 | many | CASSTGYTRRVRVANTGELFF
TRBV7-2 | NA | CASSRGSGGADTQYF
TRBV14 | few | CASSRGQGGNTGELFF
TRBV27 | few | CASSLEPGGSEQYF
TRBV19 | few | CASSTQGTGDNEQFF
TRBV24-1 | many | CATSDIKRVAGASYEQYF
TRBV24-1 | many | CATRGDGSPYNEQFF
TRBV7-2 | many | CASGQVYEQYF
TRBV5-1 | many | CASSPSGTRTNTGELFF
TRBV7-9 | NA | CASSLAQGARGTEAFF
TRBV7-2 | many | CASSLRLRHEYEQYF
TRBV7-2 | NA | CASSLERNLIYERYF
TRBV7-9 | many | CASTGLAGNNEQFF
TRBV6-5 | NA | CASSLRGSGGETQYF
TRBV19 | few | CASSIESYNEQFF
TRBV4-2 | few | CASSTRLAGGGFNTGELFF
TRBV15 | NA | CATSRDGAQGYEQYF
TRBV5-1 | NA | CASSPDGGGYGYTF
TRBV7-9 | few | CASSFWAATNEKLFF
TRBV4-2 | few | CASSQAGTSDYNEQFF
TRBV5-1 | NA | CATSGETYEQYF
TRBV12-3/TRBV12-4 | many | CASRPGQGINTQYF
TRBV28 | few | CASTIGAGEQYF
TRBV20-1 | few | CSASGGGLSSYNSPLHF
TRBV5-1 | few | CASSRRGGSGPETQYF
TRBV29-1 | few | CSVEPHGLAGGSGQYF
TRBV7-6 | few | CASSLGTSVSADTQYF
TRBV12-3/TRBV12-4 | NA | CASSLSAYGYTF
TRBV28 | many | CASSLSLRPNGYTF
TRBV3-1 | NA | CASSQGGGPTDTQYF
TRBV18 | few | CASSPRGDRGPSDTQYF
TRBV20-1 | NA | CSASRAVETQYF
TRBV5-1 | NA | CASSLGLYQETQYF
TRBV4-2 | few | CASSQGGPNTEAFF
TRBV7-9 | many | CASSPRRASGGYNEQFF
TRBV20-1 | many | CSARGGLDYEQYF
TRBV5-6 | many | CASSYDRGNEQFF
TRBV7-2 | few | CASSLARGLAKQGGQFF
TRBV20-1 | NA | CSARLSPTNEKLFF
TRBV9 | many | CASSPTGANMNTEAFF